The 26 T cell receptor beta chains in this list originate from one sample, sequenced in a study of blood T cell repertoires in COVID-19. Assay: immunoSEQ multiplex PCR; the TCRdb copy retains only in-frame clones and omits some. The repertoire holds more than 250,000 clones, with over 75% as singletons. Sequencing was carried out using PBMCs or T cells enriched from blood (not recorded which). The receptors were gathered from a young woman who had recovered from COVID-19.

Only a few counts were recorded for this clone. The chain uses TRBV7-2 and TRBJ2-2, with D possibly being TRBD2 (6 bases). Germline V lookup: CDR1 SGHTA, CDR2 FQGNSA. V lost 0 bases to trimming and J lost 1 base, with 6 bases between them. The CDR3 is made up of 15 amino acids. The DNA of the CDR3 is TGTGCCAGCAGCTTAGCGGGAGGGAACACCGGGGAGCTGTTTTTT. This encodes CASSLAGGNTGELFF.

This clone came up many times. The genes are TRBV10-3 and TRBJ2-1; 9 nucleotides match TRBD2. The CDR3 is made up of 16 amino acids. Germline V lookup: CDR1 ENHRY, CDR2 SYGVKD. V was clipped by 0 bases and J by 6 bases; unmatched bases: 6. As DNA, the CDR3 is TGTGCCATCAGTGAGTCTCGGCTAGCGGGACGCAATGAGCAGTTCTTC. Protein sequence: CAISESRLAGRNEQFF.

CDR3 sequence: CASSFLEVIGPQHF. Here the CDR3 DNA reads TGTGCCAGCAGTTTTCTGGAGGTCATAGGCCCCCAGCATTTT. V gene TRBV28 combines with J gene TRBJ1-5, with D unclear. The length of the CDR3 is 14 residues. The germline gives CDR1 MDHEN, CDR2 SYDVKM. The V end was cut by 3 bases, the J end by 10 bases, with 16 bases between.

This chain connects TRBV12-3 or TRBV12-4 to TRBJ1-2; D uncertain. The CDR3 contains 13 residues. Trimming took 5 bases from V and 4 from J, leaving 11 bases between them. The CDR3 loop reads CASSLRLIYGYTF. The CDR3 DNA follows: TGTGCCAGCAGTCTTCGGTTGATCTATGGCTACACCTTC.

This clone was detected once. This chain uses TRBV7-9 with TRBJ1-2; TRBD1 might be the D (6 bases). Deletions cut 5 bases from V and 2 bases from J, with 6 bases between. The CDR3 is 12 amino acids. Germline V gives CDR1 SEHNR, CDR2 FQNEAQ (reference sequence). The CDR3 region is CASSQGNYGYTF. The CDR3 region has the DNA TGTGCCAGCAGCCAGGGGAACTATGGCTACACCTTC.

The chain has TRBV4-1 and TRBJ2-7; 13 positions agree with TRBD2. The CDR3 runs 18 residues. Trimming removed 0 bases from V and 2 bases from J; junction bases left unmatched: 7. Per germline, CDR1 MGHRA and CDR2 YSYEKL. This CDR3 reads CASSQDWTSGSLTYEQYF. The CDR3 bases are TGCGCCAGCAGCCAAGATTGGACTAGCGGGAGCCTAACCTACGAGCAGTACTTC.

V is TRBV18 and J is TRBJ1-3; D may be TRBD1 (6 bases). Germline-derived CDR1 and CDR2 are KGHSH and LQKENI. This CDR3 region has 14 residues. Between the trimmed V and J ends, which lost 4 bases and 2 bases, there was a span of 9 bases. The CDR3 nucleotides are TGTGCCAGCTCACGCGGACAGACTGGAAACACCATATATTTT. Residues: CASSRGQTGNTIYF.

The genes are TRBV20-1 and TRBJ2-1; TRBD2 might be the D (5 bases). Trimming shortened V by 3 bases and J by 5 bases, and 17 bases separated the two germline ends. Germline V lookup: CDR1 DFQATT, CDR2 SNEGSKA (reference sequence). CDR3 size: 15 residues. CDR3 sequence: CSASAAENSDNEQFF. The CDR3 nucleotides are TGCAGTGCTAGTGCAGCGGAAAACAGCGACAATGAGCAGTTCTTC.

This sequence joins TRBV11-3 and TRBJ1-1; TRBD1 matches at 9 bases. V dropped 0 bases and J dropped 1; count of bases not matched to a gene: 0. Germline V gives CDR1 SGHNT, CDR2 YENEEA. The CDR3 is made up of 15 amino acids. Here the CDR3 DNA reads TGTGCCAGCAGCTTAGAGGGACAGGGGAACACTGAAGCTTTCTTT. Protein product: CASSLEGQGNTEAFF.

The chain recombines TRBV5-4 with TRBJ2-2; a possible D gene is TRBD2 (6 bases). Trimming left V 0 bases short and J 6 bases short, with 18 bases between. Germline V gene data show CDR1 as SGHNT and CDR2 as YYREEE (reference sequence). The CDR3 totals 17 residues. The CDR3 loop is CASSLGLDWDHAGELFF. The CDR3 DNA reads as TGTGCCAGCAGCTTGGGACTAGACTGGGACCACGCCGGGGAGCTGTTTTTT.

The chain is built from TRBV7-8 and TRBJ2-7, with 8 bases aligning to TRBD2. Looked up from germline, CDR1 is SGHVS and CDR2 is FQNEAQ. CDR3 length: 15 residues. Trimming at V came to 0 bases and at J to 3 bases, leaving 4 bases not matched to a gene. CDR3 nucleotide sequence: TGTGCCAGCAGCTTAGCAGCGGGAGAAATCTACGAGCAGTACTTC. Its protein is CASSLAAGEIYEQYF.

The CDR3 DNA sequence: TGTGCCAGCAGCGCCTGGACTAGCGGGGGGACCGGGGAGCTGTTTTTT. This translates into CASSAWTSGGTGELFF. The chain links TRBV7-8 to TRBJ2-2, with 14 positions matching TRBD2. The CDR3 runs to 16 residues. V lost 5 bases and J lost 5; bases outside the gene matches: 4. The V gene's germline CDR1 is SGHVS and CDR2 FQNEAQ.

V gene TRBV6-5 combines with J gene TRBJ1-4; TRBD1 is a possible D gene (5 bases). There are 15 residues in the CDR3. Germline V gene sequence: CDR1 MNHEY, CDR2 SVGAGI. Trimming took 0 bases from V and 6 from J, leaving 11 bases between them. CDR3 residues: CASSYSSREDEKLFF. Here the CDR3 DNA reads TGTGCCAGCAGTTACTCGAGCAGGGAGGATGAAAAACTGTTTTTT.

This chain joins TRBV7-2 and TRBJ1-5, with TRBD1 matching over 7 bases. Germline lookup yields CDR1 SGHTA and CDR2 FQGNSA. V dropped 5 bases and J dropped 7; count of bases not matched to a gene: 8. CDR3 size: 14 residues. CDR3 region: CASSRTGVGQPQHF. The CDR3 coding sequence is TGTGCCAGCAGCAGAACAGGGGTCGGACAGCCCCAGCATTTT.

This sequence joins TRBV5-1 and TRBJ2-5; D is possibly TRBD1 (5 bases). Germline V gene data show CDR1 as SGHRS and CDR2 as YFSETQ. The V and J ends lost 1 base and 4 bases respectively, with 11 bases between them. The CDR3 runs 14 residues. The CDR3 loop reads CASSLPGRRETQYF. The CDR3 nucleotides are TGCGCCAGCAGCTTGCCAGGGCGCCGAGAGACCCAGTACTTC.

This clone was observed a single time. The chain employs TRBV28 and TRBJ1-2; 7 bases agree with TRBD1. CDR1 and CDR2 from the germline V gene are MDHEN and SYDVKM. The CDR3 length is 16 residues. J was trimmed by 4 bases and V by 3 bases; bases with no gene match: 11. In DNA, the CDR3 is TGTGCCAGCAGTTTGGGGCCAGGGGGACGGGGCTATGGCTACACCTTC. This sequence encodes CASSLGPGGRGYGYTF.

This chain uses TRBV24-1 with TRBJ2-2; D gene unclear. V gave up 3 bases and J gave up 4 bases, with 14 bases separating them. Germline V gene data show CDR1 as KGHDR and CDR2 as SFDVKD. The CDR3 runs 16 residues. The CDR3 sequence: CATSDPGPSGTGELFF. CDR3 nucleotide sequence: TGTGCCACCAGTGATCCGGGTCCCTCGGGCACCGGGGAGCTGTTTTTT.

CDR3 sequence: CASRARLETEAFF. The CDR3 bases are TGTGCCAGCAGAGCGAGATTGGAGACTGAAGCTTTCTTT. The chain is built from TRBV5-6 and TRBJ1-1, with unresolved D. This CDR3 has 13 residues. V lost 5 bases and J lost 5, with 13 bases in between. The germline CDR1 and CDR2 sequences are SGHDT and YYEEEE.

This clone was observed a handful of times. CDR3 nucleotides: TGCAGTGCTAGTTCGGGTTTACAGGGGGTCCTCAAGAAGCAGTTCTTC. It encodes CSASSGLQGVLKKQFF. The genes are TRBV20-1 and TRBJ2-1; 8 positions agree with TRBD1. CDR1 is DFQATT, CDR2 SNEGSKA, per germline (reference sequence). Trimming at V came to 3 bases and at J to 11 bases, leaving 18 bases not matched to a gene. This CDR3 is 16 amino acids long.

V gene TRBV4-1 combines with J gene TRBJ2-6; 11 positions agree with TRBD2. The V gene's germline CDR1 is MGHRA and CDR2 YSYEKL. The CDR3 is 19 amino acids. Unmatched junction bases numbered 5, after V lost 1 base and J lost 0 bases. The chain's CDR3 is CASSQVGLADVSGANVLTF. The CDR3, as DNA: TGCGCCAGCAGCCAAGTGGGACTAGCGGATGTCTCTGGGGCCAACGTCCTGACTTTC.

The chain has TRBV5-1 and TRBJ1-1; the match to TRBD1 covers 8 bases. Germline CDR1 SGHRS, CDR2 YFSETQ. This CDR3 has 16 amino acids. Trimming cost V 3 bases and J 4 bases; bases outside gene matches: 11. The CDR3 DNA sequence: TGCGCCAGCAGCTCGCAGGGGGCCGTACGAGGCACTGAAGCTTTCTTT. Translated: CASSSQGAVRGTEAFF.

This clone was recorded once. This rearrangement joins TRBV2 to TRBJ1-2; TRBD1 agrees at 8 bases. The V segment lost 7 bases and the J segment 4 bases; nucleotides outside the gene matches: 8. The germline gives CDR1 SNHLY, CDR2 FYNNEI. The CDR3 length is 14 residues. The CDR3 sequence: CASIQGQGAYGYTF. The CDR3 bases are TGTGCCAGCATACAGGGCCAGGGGGCCTATGGCTACACCTTC.

A single count supports this clone. V gene TRBV9 combines with J gene TRBJ2-7; D perhaps matches TRBD1 (6 bases). The CDR3 covers 14 residues. In germline, CDR1 is SGDLS, CDR2 YYNGEE. V was pared by 0 bases and J by 6 bases, with 13 bases between. Here the CDR3 reads CASSVAGGSREQYF. Here the CDR3 DNA reads TGTGCCAGCAGCGTAGCTGGGGGCTCTCGCGAGCAGTACTTC.

The CDR3 here is CASSLGQGVGEKLFF. The CDR3 region has the DNA TGCGCCAGCAGCTTGGGACAGGGCGTCGGTGAAAAACTGTTTTTT. The chain employs TRBV5-1 and TRBJ1-4, with TRBD1 identical over 7 bases. V lost 0 bases and J lost 7; bases outside the gene matches: 6. CDR1 and CDR2 (germline): SGHRS, YFSETQ. CDR3 size: 15 residues.

The gene calls are TRBV28 and TRBJ2-3, with a possible D match to TRBD1 (5 bases). Germline-derived CDR1 and CDR2 are MDHEN and SYDVKM. The CDR3 totals 13 residues. V was shortened by 8 bases and J by 3 bases, with 12 bases between the two germline ends. The DNA for the CDR3 is TGTGCCAGCGGATCGCAGGGAACAGATACGCAGTATTTT. It is translated as CASGSQGTDTQYF.

This chain uses TRBV29-1 with TRBJ1-4, with a tentative D call TRBD1 (6 bases). V lost 8 bases and J lost 3, with 16 bases in between. The germline CDR1 and CDR2 sequences are SQVTM and ANQGSEA. The CDR3 length is 14 residues. CDR3 residues: CSFMGASANEKLFF. CDR3 sequence (DNA): TGCAGCTTTATGGGGGCGAGCGCTAATGAAAAACTGTTTTTT.